This TCR beta chain is drawn from a study of shared clonotypes between healthy human individuals. Study information: CD4 naive and memory got three plates each, CD8 naive two, CD8 memory one.

Naive CD8 isolation took CD45RO-negative cells positively selected for CCR7 and excluded terminally differentiated effector memory CD45RA+ cells. The study drew all its donors from Caucasian adults living in Nashville, Tennessee. Some clones are missing from TCRdb's copy, which holds only in-frame ones; the method was immunoSEQ multiplex PCR. The sample holds under 700,000 clones, about 95% seen once. V lost 5 bases, J lost 7 bases, and 7 bases lay in between. Germline values: CDR1 SGHDT, CDR2 YYEEEE. This CDR3 has 11 residues. The chain recombines TRBV5-6 with TRBJ2-1; D remains unclear. This TCR derives from a woman in her twenties or thirties in good health. The specimen was naive CD8+ T cells sorted from blood. CDR3 amino acids: CASSLRNEQFF. The DNA of the CDR3 is TGTGCCAGCAGTCTAAGAAATGAGCAGTTCTTC.